This T cell receptor (beta chain) was identified in a study of T cell responses to AZD1222 COVID-19 vaccine. Notes on the study in general: Close to half of spike-specific TCRs reportedly recognize unmutated variant regions. Rises in breadth and depth of Spike-specific TCRs came after two AZD1222 doses.

The CDR3 sequence is 13 residues long. Germline CDR1 SGHAT, CDR2 FQDESV (reference sequence). V shed 7 bases and J 3 bases; nucleotides not matched to a gene: 5. Comment on this clone: What it binds is not known.

TCRdb's copy holds only in-frame clones and misses some; the assay was immunoSEQ multiplex PCR. This sample has about 21,000 clones; roughly 80% occur once, and the top ten carry 35% to 45%. This receptor was obtained from an adult in good health. The starting material was peripheral blood, obtained on day 0 of AZD1222 vaccination. The V gene is TRBV11-1, the J gene TRBJ2-5, with TRBD2 matching 7 bases. The CDR3 sequence is CASTPAGEETQYF. The CDR3 bases are TGTGCCAGCACCCCTGCGGGGGAAGAGACCCAGTACTTC.